The present entry profiles one T cell receptor (beta chain) with its context. The antigen is unknown. The entry originates in a study of yellow fever vaccine responses in identical twins. Findings and caveats of the study: Reportedly, the T cell response mounted by twins to vaccine seemed partly convergent, partly personalized.

The CDR3 is 12 residues long. V was clipped by 2 bases and J by 2 bases, with 6 bases between them. CDR1 is DFQATT, CDR2 SNEGSKA, per germline (reference sequence). TCRdb called the RT-PCR reads again in MiXCR, with one record for every CDR3 protein. The sample includes approximately 13,000 distinct CDR3 sequences, approximately 88% of them seen just once. The sequences come from T cells from blood (PBMCs), unsorted or a sorted subset (not recorded which), collected before or after yellow fever vaccination (not recorded which). This chain joins TRBV20-1 and TRBJ1-1; unclear D gene. This receptor was taken from a woman aged 18-35 years who received the yellow fever vaccine. CDR3 amino acids: CSARRPNTEAFF. The CDR3 DNA reads TGCAGTGCTAGACGACCTAACACTGAAGCTTTCTTT.